The 22 T cell receptor beta chains below were found in one sample sequenced in a study of vaccination effects on CD4 cells after COVID-19 (dated by TCRdb to between 2021 and 2022). Their antigens remain unidentified. Libraries were made using the immunoSEQ multiplex PCR assay. In its TCRdb copy, this immuneACCESS table keeps in-frame sequences only and misses some clones. Where compared with another copy, unresolved V genes explain less than half of these, and the others have no known cause. A total of about 15,000 clones appear in this sample, about 74% of them only once. The ten top clones hold roughly 25% of the sample. The ViraFEST assay stimulated PBMC with viral peptide pools and then used TCR sequencing to identify antigen-specific CD4+ T cell clonotypes by expansion. After around 11 days of culture, CD4+ T cells were isolated with the EasySep CD4+ T cell isolation kit. Each participant got two doses of an mRNA SARS-CoV-2 vaccine, either BNT162b2 or mRNA-1273.

The specimen was CD4+ T cells from PBMCs cultured with HCoV-NL63 spike peptides, collected after COVID-19 vaccination. The cell subset or site label on this specimen signifies: HCoV-NL63 spike overlapping peptide pool stimulation. Receptor source: a human donor who received a COVID-19 vaccine.

In nucleotides, the CDR3 is TGTGCCAGTACCATCCGATTGTCCCCCGGGACAGGGGGCGACTACACCTTC. Protein: CASTIRLSPGTGGDYTF. The chain is built from TRBV19 and TRBJ1-2; TRBD1 matches at 12 bases. The ends lost 7 bases at V and 10 bases at J; junction bases unmatched: 19. Germline lookup yields CDR1 LNHDA and CDR2 SQIVND (reference sequence). This CDR3 spans 17 amino acids. The whole variable domain, filled in from reference TRBV19 and TRBJ1-2, reads DGGITQSPKYLFRKEGQNVTLSCEQNLNHDAMYWYRQDPGQGLRLIYYSQIVNDFQKGDIAEGYSVSREKKESFPLTVTSAQKNPTAFYLCASTIRLSPGTGGDYTFGSGTRLTVV.

The J gene is TRBJ1-1, the V gene TRBV19; no clear D gene. The V gene's germline CDR1 is LNHDA and CDR2 SQIVND (reference sequence). This CDR3 is built from 12 residues. V shed 2 bases and J shed 5 bases, with 6 bases lying between them. DNA of the CDR3: TGTGCCAGTAGTATAAGAGGTACTGAAGCTTTCTTT. It specifies CASSIRGTEAFF.

This clone was seen only once. V usage is TRBV9 and J usage is TRBJ2-3; 9 positions agree with TRBD2. Per the germline V gene, CDR1 is SGDLS and CDR2 is YYNGEE. The J segment lost 0 bases and the V segment lost 0 bases, leaving 2 bases of the junction unmatched. The CDR3 contains 16 residues. CDR3 residues: CASSVGTSASTDTQYF. The CDR3 bases are TGTGCCAGCAGCGTAGGGACTAGCGCCAGCACAGATACGCAGTATTTT.

The chain has TRBV9 and TRBJ1-1; 7 bases map to TRBD1. Germline CDR1 and CDR2: SGDLS and YYNGEE. The CDR3 has 13 residues. The junction had 7 bases not matched to a gene; V was cut back by 7 bases and J by 4 bases. CDR3 protein: CASVDREGTEAFF. The CDR3 region has the DNA TGTGCCAGCGTAGACAGGGAAGGCACTGAAGCTTTCTTT. Supplemented by reference TRBV9 and TRBJ1-1, the full variable domain reads DSGVTQTPKHLITATGQRVTLRCSPRSGDLSVYWYQQSLDQGLQFLIQYYNGEERAKGNILERFSAQQFPDLHSELNLSSLELGDSALYFCASVDREGTEAFFGQGTRLTVV.

This clone turned up a few times. This chain joins TRBV2 and TRBJ1-5; D possibly corresponds to TRBD1 (6 bases). Deletions cut 4 bases from V and 2 bases from J, with 12 bases between. Germline V gene data show CDR1 as SNHLY and CDR2 as FYNNEI. The CDR3 is 15 residues long. The CDR3 nucleotides are TGTGCCAGCAGTGCAGGGGCTGGGGGCAATCAGCCCCAGCATTTT. This codes for CASSAGAGGNQPQHF.

The chain has TRBV6-5 and TRBJ2-3; D might be TRBD2 (5 bases). The V end was cut by 1 base, the J end by 3 bases, with 14 bases between. CDR1 and CDR2 from the germline V gene are MNHEY and SVGAGI. This CDR3 is built from 16 residues. This chain's CDR3 is CASSYFYHEGTDTQYF. In DNA, the CDR3 is TGTGCCAGCAGTTACTTCTATCACGAGGGAACAGATACGCAGTATTTT.

The rearrangement joins TRBV10-3 to TRBJ1-1, with D unclear. The CDR3 loop spans 15 amino acids. V lost 6 bases, J lost 4 bases, and 18 bases lay in between. Germline V gives CDR1 ENHRY, CDR2 SYGVKD. CDR3 sequence: CAIRHLDGVATEAFF. The CDR3 DNA sequence: TGTGCCATCAGGCATCTGGATGGGGTGGCCACTGAAGCTTTCTTT.

The chain carries TRBV2 and TRBJ1-4, with unresolved D. CDR1 SNHLY and CDR2 FYNNEI come from the germline V gene. This CDR3 contains 12 residues. The germline V and J ends were trimmed by 8 bases and 7 bases, with 11 bases remaining between them. CDR3 in DNA: TGTGCCAGCCGGAGCGGATTTGAAAAACTGTTTTTT. Translation gives CASRSGFEKLFF. Full variable domain (outside the CDR3, taken from reference TRBV2 and TRBJ1-4): EPEVTQTPSHQVTQMGQEVILRCVPISNHLYFYWYRQILGQKVEFLVSFYNNEISEKSEIFDDQFSVERPDGSNFTLKIRSTKLEDSAMYFCASRSGFEKLFFGSGTQLSVL.

This clone was counted a few times. The rearrangement joins TRBV4-2 to TRBJ2-1; D is unclear. Germline CDR1 and CDR2: LGHNA and YNFKEQ. The CDR3 runs 17 residues. Trimming removed 1 base at V and 2 bases at J, with 15 bases between. The CDR3: CASSQVSGGGPYNEQFF. The CDR3 coding sequence is TGTGCCAGCAGCCAAGTCTCAGGTGGTGGCCCCTACAATGAGCAGTTCTTC.

The rearrangement joins TRBV30 to TRBJ1-6, with D unclear. V lost 0 bases to trimming and J lost 5 bases, with 11 bases between them. The CDR3 runs to 15 residues. Germline V CDR1 and CDR2: GTSNPN, SVGIG (reference sequence). CDR3 loop: CAWSVPQVNNSPLHF. DNA of the CDR3: TGTGCCTGGAGTGTACCGCAGGTTAATAATTCACCCCTCCACTTT.

The V and J genes are TRBV3-1 (or the pseudogene TRBV3-2) and TRBJ2-1; 10 bases line up with TRBD2. J lost 6 bases, V lost 4 bases, and 9 bases had no gene match. The CDR3 spans 16 residues. Germline loops: CDR1 LGHDT, CDR2 YNNKEL (reference sequence). The CDR3 region is CASSRLLAGAGNEQFF. CDR3 nucleotides: TGTGCCAGCAGCCGGCTCCTAGCGGGAGCGGGCAATGAGCAGTTCTTC.

The rearrangement links TRBV28 to TRBJ2-4, with 13 bases matching TRBD2. Germline V gene data show CDR1 as MDHEN and CDR2 as SYDVKM. The CDR3 sequence is 15 residues long. The V segment lost 5 bases and the J segment 6 bases; nucleotides outside the gene matches: 4. Here the CDR3 reads CASSITSGRANIQYF. The CDR3 DNA reads as TGTGCCAGCAGTATTACTAGCGGGAGGGCAAACATTCAGTACTTC.

There are a few counts of this clone. The rearrangement links TRBV28 to TRBJ1-5; maybe TRBD1 (6 bases). The CDR3 runs to 14 residues. Trimming cost V 6 bases and J 4 bases, with 13 bases left between them. The germline V gene has CDR1 MDHEN and CDR2 SYDVKM. The CDR3 region is CASSPGQINQPQHF. DNA for the CDR3: TGTGCCAGCAGCCCCGGACAGATAAATCAGCCCCAGCATTTT.

This clone was observed a few times. This rearrangement joins TRBV20-1 to TRBJ2-7, with 10 nucleotides matching TRBD1. CDR1 is DFQATT, CDR2 SNEGSKA, per germline (reference sequence). With 3 bases clipped from V and 0 bases from J, the junction kept 8 bases outside the gene matches. The CDR3 is 16 residues long. Written as DNA, the CDR3 is TGCAGTGCTAGTACTTTCGGGACAGGGGTCTCCTACGAGCAGTACTTC. It specifies CSASTFGTGVSYEQYF.

The chain joins TRBV19 to TRBJ1-1; D unclear. The germline CDR1 and CDR2 sequences are LNHDA and SQIVND (reference sequence). The V end was cut by 3 bases, the J end by 1 base, with 12 bases between. The CDR3 loop spans 15 amino acids. The CDR3 here is CASSIGTVSNTEAFF. CDR3 sequence (DNA): TGTGCCAGTAGTATCGGAACAGTATCGAACACTGAAGCTTTCTTT.

The chain carries TRBV6-6 and TRBJ1-2, with 7 bases lining up with TRBD1. CDR1 and CDR2 (germline): MNHNY, SVGAGI (reference sequence). Trimming removed 2 bases from V and 7 bases from J; junction bases left unmatched: 4. The CDR3 length is 13 residues. In nucleotides, the CDR3 is TGTGCCAGCAGTTACCCGACAGGGACTGGCTACACCTTC. Residues: CASSYPTGTGYTF.

The rearrangement uses TRBV5-1 and TRBJ2-2, with D possibly matching TRBD2 (5 bases). Germline V gives CDR1 SGHRS, CDR2 YFSETQ. Trimming took 0 bases from V and 6 from J, leaving 15 bases between them. This CDR3 is built from 16 residues. CDR3 nucleotides: TGCGCCAGCAGCTTGGCGGGGTACCCGGGGTCCGGGGAGCTGTTTTTT. This translates into CASSLAGYPGSGELFF.

The chain recombines TRBV5-1 with TRBJ2-3; D might be TRBD1 (7 bases). Looked up from germline, CDR1 is SGHRS and CDR2 is YFSETQ. Deletions cut 4 bases from V and 6 bases from J, with 24 bases between. The CDR3 loop spans 17 amino acids. As DNA, the CDR3 is TGCGCCAGCAGCCACCAGGGCGGGCAGGGGGGACTGGATACGCAGTATTTT. Its translation is CASSHQGGQGGLDTQYF.

The chain employs TRBV5-4 and TRBJ1-6; no definite D call. V was shortened by 3 bases and J by 7 bases, with 8 bases between the two germline ends. Germline lookup yields CDR1 SGHNT and CDR2 YYREEE (reference sequence). The CDR3 extends over 13 amino acids. CDR3 loop: CASSSQYNSPLHF. CDR3 nucleotides: TGTGCCAGCAGCTCGCAGTACAATTCACCCCTCCACTTT.

The chain has TRBV6-5 and TRBJ2-7; D possibly corresponds to TRBD1 (6 bases). V shed 7 bases and J shed 3 bases, with 19 bases lying between them. Germline V lookup: CDR1 MNHEY, CDR2 SVGAGI. There are 15 residues in the CDR3. The CDR3 here is CASTKYRGRGYEQYF. CDR3 nucleotide sequence: TGTGCCAGCACCAAATACCGGGGCAGGGGCTACGAGCAGTACTTC.

Here the CDR3 reads CAWSRFSGGRTDTQYF. The CDR3 bases are TGTGCCTGGAGTCGATTCTCCGGGGGCCGCACAGATACGCAGTATTTT. The rearrangement uses TRBV30 and TRBJ2-3; D might be TRBD1 or TRBD2, each matching 6 bases. CDR1 is GTSNPN and CDR2 is SVGIG in the germline V gene (reference sequence). Trimming shortened V by 2 bases and J by 1 base, and 16 bases separated the two germline ends. This CDR3 is built from 16 residues.

The chain is built from TRBV2 and TRBJ1-1; D ambiguous. Trimming took 0 bases from V and 4 from J, leaving 9 bases between them. Germline V gene sequence: CDR1 SNHLY, CDR2 FYNNEI. The CDR3 extends over 14 amino acids. The DNA for the CDR3 is TGTGCCAGCAGTGAAGCGCGGCGGGGCACTGAAGCTTTCTTT. Its protein product is CASSEARRGTEAFF. Full variable domain (rest looked up from reference TRBV2 and TRBJ1-1): EPEVTQTPSHQVTQMGQEVILRCVPISNHLYFYWYRQILGQKVEFLVSFYNNEISEKSEIFDDQFSVERPDGSNFTLKIRSTKLEDSAMYFCASSEARRGTEAFFGQGTRLTVV.